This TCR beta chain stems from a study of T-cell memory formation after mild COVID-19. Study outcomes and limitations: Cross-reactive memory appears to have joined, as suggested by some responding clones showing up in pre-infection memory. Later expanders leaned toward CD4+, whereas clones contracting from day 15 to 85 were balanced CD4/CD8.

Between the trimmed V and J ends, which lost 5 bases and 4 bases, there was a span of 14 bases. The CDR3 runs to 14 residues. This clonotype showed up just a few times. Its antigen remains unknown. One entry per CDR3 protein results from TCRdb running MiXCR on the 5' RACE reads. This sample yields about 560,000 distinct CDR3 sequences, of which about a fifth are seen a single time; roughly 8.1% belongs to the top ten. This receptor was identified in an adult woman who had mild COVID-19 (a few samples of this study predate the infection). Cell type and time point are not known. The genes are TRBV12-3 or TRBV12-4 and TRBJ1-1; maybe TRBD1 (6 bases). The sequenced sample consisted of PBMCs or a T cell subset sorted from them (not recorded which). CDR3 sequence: CASSPTAGATEAFF. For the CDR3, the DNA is TGTGCCAGCAGTCCAACCGCAGGGGCCACTGAAGCTTTCTTT.